This T cell receptor beta chain was recorded in a study of Graves' ophthalmopathy and Graves' hyperthyroidism. The sample holds a few counts of this clonotype. Its target is not known. This CDR3 is 16 amino acids long. Trimming removed 2 bases from V and 5 bases from J, with 19 bases in between. Per the germline V gene, CDR1 is SGHRS and CDR2 is YFSETQ. Amplified TCR beta CDR3 regions were obtained using RNA transcripts as template. The library came from an HTBI-primed first-round RT-PCR and a second-round multiplex PCR. TCRdb re-called the multiplex PCR reads with MiXCR, one entry per CDR3 protein. The table records about 480,000 distinct CDR3 sequences, under 15% of them present only once. Study observations and caveats: Predictions made by the model for ophthalmopathy progression reached 70.59% sensitivity and just under 75% specificity.

This sequence joins TRBV5-1 and TRBJ1-1, with a possible D match to TRBD1 (5 bases). Sequenced sample: blood. This clonotype was obtained from a woman aged 30 to 39 with Graves' ophthalmopathy. CDR3 nucleotides: TGCGCCAGCAGCTTAAATACCGGGGCCGGGGGAACTGAAGCTTTCTTT. Its translation: CASSLNTGAGGTEAFF. Full variable domain (remainder filled in from reference TRBV5-1 and TRBJ1-1): KAGVTQTPRYLIKTRGQQVTLSCSPISGHRSVSWYQQTPGQGLQFLFEYFSETQRNKGNFPGRFSGRQFSNSRSEMNVSTLELGDSALYLCASSLNTGAGGTEAFFGQGTRLTVV.